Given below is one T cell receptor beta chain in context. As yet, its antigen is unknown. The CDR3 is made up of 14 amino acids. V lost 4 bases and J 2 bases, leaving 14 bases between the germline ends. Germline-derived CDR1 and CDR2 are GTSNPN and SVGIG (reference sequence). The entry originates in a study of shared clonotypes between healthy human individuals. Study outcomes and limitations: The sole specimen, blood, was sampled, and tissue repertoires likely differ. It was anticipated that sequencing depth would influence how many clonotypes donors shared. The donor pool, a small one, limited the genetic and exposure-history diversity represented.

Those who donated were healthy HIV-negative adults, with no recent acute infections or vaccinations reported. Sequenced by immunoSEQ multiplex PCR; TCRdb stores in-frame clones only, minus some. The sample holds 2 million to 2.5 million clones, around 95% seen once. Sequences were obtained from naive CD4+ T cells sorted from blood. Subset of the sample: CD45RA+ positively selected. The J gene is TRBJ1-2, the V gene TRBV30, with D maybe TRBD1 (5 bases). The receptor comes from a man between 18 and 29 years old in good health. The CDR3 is CAWNWGSANYGYTF. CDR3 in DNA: TGTGCCTGGAACTGGGGCAGCGCCAACTATGGCTACACCTTC.